These 7 T cell receptor beta chains came from one sample sequenced in a study of blood T cell repertoires in COVID-19. Only in-frame clones appear in the TCRdb table, and some are missing; sequencing was by immunoSEQ multiplex PCR. The sample has fewer than 50,000 clones, approximately 92% seen once. The sample consisted of peripheral blood. All receptors come from a man in his fifties or sixties with COVID-19, enrolled during active disease.

The rearrangement uses TRBV5-1 and TRBJ2-5; 14 bases are shared with TRBD2. CDR1 is SGHRS, CDR2 YFSETQ, per germline. CDR3 length: 19 amino acids. The V segment lost 3 bases and the J segment 0 bases; nucleotides outside the gene matches: 10. In DNA, the CDR3 is TGCGCCAGCAGCTATCGGGGGAGGACTAGCGGGAGGTACCAAGAGACCCAGTACTTC. It is translated as CASSYRGRTSGRYQETQYF.

This chain uses TRBV5-6 with TRBJ2-3; weak D call: TRBD2 (6 bases). The CDR3 contains 18 residues. CDR1 is SGHDT, CDR2 YYEEEE, per germline. The V and J ends lost 0 bases and 0 bases respectively, with 17 bases between them. CDR3 nucleotides: TGTGCCAGCAGCTTGGCCCCCTCCCCCGCGGGAAGCACAGATACGCAGTATTTT. This gives the protein CASSLAPSPAGSTDTQYF.

The chain has TRBV29-1 and TRBJ1-1, with unresolved D. The CDR3 has 14 residues. V gave up 0 bases and J gave up 1 base, with 9 bases separating them. CDR1 and CDR2 from the germline V gene are SQVTM and ANQGSEA. The CDR3 nucleotides read TGCAGCGTTGAAGAAGTCGCCAGGAACACTGAAGCTTTCTTT. This translates into CSVEEVARNTEAFF.

The CDR3 DNA sequence: TGTGCCAGCAGCTGCGGGTTCCCTGAAGCTTTCTTT. Its translation is CASSCGFPEAFF. The V and J genes are TRBV21-1 and TRBJ1-1. TRBV21-1 is a documented pseudogene. This CDR3 spans 12 amino acids.

This rearrangement joins TRBV9 to TRBJ2-1; 10 nucleotides align to TRBD2. CDR1 is SGDLS and CDR2 is YYNGEE in the germline V gene. V was pared by 0 bases and J by 2 bases, with 5 bases of the junction left unmatched. The CDR3 runs 17 residues. The chain's CDR3 is CASSVGSGRYAYNEQFF. As DNA, the CDR3 is TGTGCCAGCAGCGTAGGTAGCGGGAGGTACGCCTACAATGAGCAGTTCTTC.

The chain combines TRBV10-3 with TRBJ2-7; TRBD2 aligns across 14 bases. Germline CDR1 ENHRY, CDR2 SYGVKD. V dropped 2 bases and J dropped 7; count of bases not matched to a gene: 4. This CDR3 comprises 15 residues. CDR3 nucleotide sequence: TGTGCCATCAGTGAGGGACTAGCGGGAGGTGGAGAGCAGTACTTC. Translated, it gives CAISEGLAGGGEQYF.

This sequence joins TRBV4-3 and TRBJ1-1; 8 bases agree with TRBD1. The CDR3 has 14 amino acids. Trimming cost V 5 bases and J 6 bases; bases outside gene matches: 8. Germline assignment: CDR1 LGHNA and CDR2 YSLEER. This CDR3 reads CASSAQGVSAEAFF. In DNA form, the CDR3 reads TGCGCCAGCAGCGCACAGGGGGTGAGCGCTGAAGCTTTCTTT.